This TCR beta chain comes out of a study of spatial heterogeneity in lung cancer. Study-level information: Among detected sequences, beta-chain ones consistently exceeded alpha-chain ones in number.

TCRdb recomputed calls from the 5' RACE reads with MiXCR, one row per CDR3 protein. Of 2,500 to 4,000 distinct CDR3 sequences detected, 25% to 30% appear once; the ten largest clones hold 30% to 40%. The ends lost 7 bases at V and 4 bases at J; junction bases unmatched: 10. From germline, CDR1 is MDHEN and CDR2 SYDVKM. The CDR3 totals 15 residues. About this clonotype: This beta chain represents an off-target read in a library built for alpha chains; its size is of limited meaning.

Regarding time point: sample taken at primary tumor resection. Material for sequencing was whole RNA from tumor, nontumor lung or frozen PBMC, left unsorted. The cohort: around 77 early-stage, untreated non-small cell lung cancer patients. This material consisted of PBMCs, taken at surgery. The chain is built from TRBV28 and TRBJ2-3; 8 bases align to TRBD1. The TCR sequence derives from a female donor with early-stage non-small cell lung cancer. In nucleotides, the CDR3 is TGTGCCAGCACTCCCGGGACAGGCTTCGCAGATACGCAGTATTTT. Amino acids: CASTPGTGFADTQYF.